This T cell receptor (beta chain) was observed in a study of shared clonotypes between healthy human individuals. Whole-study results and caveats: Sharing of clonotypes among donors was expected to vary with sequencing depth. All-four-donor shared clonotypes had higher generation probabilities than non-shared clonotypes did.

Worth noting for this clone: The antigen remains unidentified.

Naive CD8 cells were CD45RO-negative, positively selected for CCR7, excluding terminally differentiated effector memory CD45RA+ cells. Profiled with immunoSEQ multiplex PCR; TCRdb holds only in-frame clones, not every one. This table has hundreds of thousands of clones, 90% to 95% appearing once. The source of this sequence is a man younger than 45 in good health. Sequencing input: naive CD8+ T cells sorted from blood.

The DNA for the CDR3 is TGTGCCAGTAGTATCGTAGGGACAGGGGCTGCCAATGAGCAGTTCTTC. Translating gives CASSIVGTGAANEQFF. The chain links TRBV19 to TRBJ2-1; TRBD1 matches at 10 bases. Germline V gene sequence: CDR1 LNHDA, CDR2 SQIVND (reference sequence). This CDR3 comprises 16 residues. The trim removed 3 bases at V and 6 bases at J, leaving 8 bases unmatched.